This TCR beta chain originates from a study of blood T cell repertoires in COVID-19. The germline gives CDR1 SGHDN, CDR2 FVKESK. The CDR3 spans 14 residues. The ends lost 0 bases at V and 8 bases at J; junction bases unmatched: 6. TCRdb's copy holds only in-frame clones and misses some; the assay was immunoSEQ multiplex PCR. Of hundreds of thousands of clones in the sample, more than 85% are singletons; the top ten hold 1.5% to 2%. Sequencing used PBMCs or T cells enriched from blood (not recorded which). The receptor comes from a woman between 45 and 65 years old who had recovered from COVID-19. The J gene is TRBJ1-1, the V gene TRBV14; TRBD1 matches 7 bases. DNA for the CDR3: TGTGCCAGCAGCCAAGACCGGGACAGAGAGGAAGCTTTCTTT. This encodes CASSQDRDREEAFF.